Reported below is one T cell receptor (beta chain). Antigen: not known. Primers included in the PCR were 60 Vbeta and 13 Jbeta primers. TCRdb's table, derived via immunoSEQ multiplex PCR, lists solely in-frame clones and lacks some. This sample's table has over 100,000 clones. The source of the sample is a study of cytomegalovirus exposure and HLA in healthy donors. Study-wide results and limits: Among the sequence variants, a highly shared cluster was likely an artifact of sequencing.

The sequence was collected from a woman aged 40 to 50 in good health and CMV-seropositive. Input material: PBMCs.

CDR3 DNA: TGTGCCAGTAGTGCGTACCGGGACAGGGGTTACGAGCAGTACTTC. Translating it yields CASSAYRDRGYEQYF. The chain recombines TRBV19 with TRBJ2-7, with 10 bases identical to TRBD1. CDR1 is LNHDA, CDR2 SQIVND, per germline (reference sequence). This CDR3 spans 15 amino acids. Trimming at V came to 5 bases and at J to 4 bases, leaving 8 bases not matched to a gene.